The rows below give T cell receptor beta chains drawn from one sample of a study of CD8 T cells in ankylosing spondylitis. TCRdb re-called the 5' RACE reads through MiXCR, storing one row per CDR3 protein. The sample shows about 130,000 distinct CDR3 sequences, roughly a tenth of them seen only once. Material: blood, either unsorted or a sorted T cell fraction (not recorded which). These receptor sequences come from a male donor with ankylosing spondylitis or in good health (not recorded which). Both conserved end residues are part of each CDR3. The D gene is left open where the match is weak. Some rows have no size entry. The others give once, few or many, or a class for an expanded clone.

D gene	V gene	clone size	J gene	CDR3 protein	CDR3 DNA
TRBD2	TRBV4-3	NA	TRBJ2-3	CASSQDPSSGSQPNTQYF	TGCGCCAGCAGCCAAGACCCATCTAGCGGGAGTCAGCCAAATACGCAGTATTTT
TRBD2	TRBV20-1	few	TRBJ2-1	CSAPDRAGSSYNEQFF	TGCAGTGCTCCCGATAGAGCGGGAAGCTCCTACAATGAGCAGTTCTTC
NA	TRBV20-1	many	TRBJ2-2	CSAGGLRGVRFTGELFF	TGCAGTGCAGGGGGGCTCCGAGGGGTGCGATTTACCGGGGAGCTGTTTTTT
NA	TRBV7-9	many	TRBJ2-1	CASSRSPYNEQFF	TGTGCCAGCAGCCGTAGTCCCTACAATGAGCAGTTCTTC
NA	TRBV5-1	NA	TRBJ2-5	CASSLGPLAQETQYF	TGCGCCAGCAGCTTGGGTCCGCTAGCTCAAGAGACCCAGTACTTC
TRBD2	TRBV4-2	few	TRBJ2-7	CASSQESIAGVYEQYF	TGTGCCAGCAGCCAAGAATCCATAGCGGGAGTCTACGAGCAGTACTTC
TRBD1	TRBV29-1	many	TRBJ2-1	CSASMGQGAYEQFF	TGCAGCGCCTCAATGGGACAGGGGGCTTATGAGCAGTTCTTC
NA	TRBV5-1	NA	TRBJ2-5	CASSRPGTEKTQYF	TGCGCCAGCAGCCGTCCGGGAACAGAGAAGACCCAGTACTTC
NA	TRBV20-1	many	TRBJ2-7	CSARASYEQYF	TGCAGTGCTAGAGCCTCCTACGAGCAGTACTTC
TRBD1	TRBV9	many	TRBJ2-7	CASSARDREYEQYF	TGTGCCAGCAGCGCCAGGGACAGGGAATACGAGCAGTACTTC
TRBD2	TRBV20-1	many	TRBJ2-7	CSARGTSSGRSEQYF	TGCAGTGCTAGGGGTACGTCTAGCGGTCGGAGCGAGCAGTACTTC
NA	TRBV27	many	TRBJ1-5	CASSPLTGSGNQPQHF	TGTGCCAGCAGTCCCCTCACAGGGTCGGGCAATCAGCCCCAGCATTTT
TRBD2	TRBV7-2	NA	TRBJ2-1	CASSSPLAGPSGEQFF	TGTGCCAGCAGCTCCCCACTAGCGGGACCAAGCGGTGAGCAGTTCTTC
TRBD2	TRBV20-1	many	TRBJ2-1	CSASLAGWGEQFF	TGCAGTGCTAGTCTAGCGGGATGGGGTGAGCAGTTCTTC
NA	TRBV28	NA	TRBJ2-3	CASSFPGGYRTSTDTQYF	TGTGCCAGCAGTTTCCCCGGGGGCTATAGGACCAGCACAGATACGCAGTATTTT
TRBD1	TRBV12-3/TRBV12-4	many	TRBJ2-3	CASSTPGQGTDTQYF	TGTGCCAGCAGTACTCCGGGACAGGGCACAGATACGCAGTATTTT
NA	TRBV7-2	NA	TRBJ1-4	CASSFWGEKLFF	TGTGCCAGCAGCTTCTGGGGGGAAAAACTGTTTTTT
NA	TRBV2	many	TRBJ2-5	CASSEAWGEGEETQYF	TGTGCCAGCAGTGAAGCGTGGGGCGAGGGGGAAGAGACCCAGTACTTC
NA	TRBV6-2/TRBV6-3	many	TRBJ2-1	CASSYVVGGFDNEQFF	TGTGCCAGCAGTTACGTTGTCGGGGGCTTCGACAATGAGCAGTTCTTC